This T cell receptor beta chain is drawn from a study of response to subunit inactivated influenza vaccine. Study-wide results and limits: Only a handful of new T cells, the authors suggested, are recruited with each seasonal influenza vaccination.

In the case of this clonotype: What it binds is not known.

MiXCR, applied by TCRdb to the RT-PCR reads, yields one record per CDR3 protein. The sample yields some 480,000 distinct CDR3 sequences, 9.5% to 13% seen once. This sequence originates from a man in his fifties who received an inactivated influenza vaccine. Sequenced material: PBMCs from blood, taken more than 35 days after vaccination.

This CDR3 reads CASSPQTGKDTEAFF. The CDR3 nucleotides are TGCGCCAGCAGCCCCCAGACAGGGAAGGACACTGAAGCTTTCTTT. The chain couples TRBV5-1 to TRBJ1-1; 7 positions match TRBD1. J was trimmed by 3 bases and V by 4 bases; bases with no gene match: 9. The length of the CDR3 is 15 residues. CDR1 and CDR2 (germline): SGHRS, YFSETQ.